One T cell receptor (beta chain) is described in this entry. This clone showed up just a few times. No qualities accompany the bases; no much larger clone lies one base away. This entry comes from a study of graft-versus-host responses after intestinal transplantation (dated by TCRdb to about 2021). With regard to the full study: Multivisceral, liver-intestinal, or isolated intestinal transplants were received by the recipients. A peak of at least 4% donor T cells among recipient peripheral blood mononuclear cells was the definition used for donor T cell macrochimerism. Anti-thymocyte globulin induction was given to all recipients, followed by maintenance tacrolimus and steroids for 2 to 4 years. Alloreactive clones were identified by sequencing pre-transplant mixed lymphocyte reaction products and comparing them with unstimulated pre-transplant donor and recipient T cells. Instead of going to the commercial service, samples from a few later patients were sequenced in-house on an Illumina MiSeq and processed with MiXCR. Graft-versus-host and host-versus-graft alloreactive T cell clones were tracked in the graft, circulation and bone marrow after intestinal transplantation using bulk TCR-beta CDR3 sequencing. Of the roughly 25 intestinal transplant recipients enrolled in the cohort, one of whom was a retransplant, 3 patients without pretransplant specimens were excluded.

Per the publication, the time point label means: cells obtained before transplantation from donor or recipient. In the mixed lymphocyte reactions, around 200,000 CFSE-labeled pre-transplant responders were plated with around 200,000 irradiated violet-dye-labeled stimulators and cultured for about six days. Proliferating CD3+CD4+CFSE-low and CD3+CD8+CFSE-low responder cells were FACS-sorted on a BD Influx sorter after the mixed lymphocyte reaction. Receptor libraries were prepared by the immunoSEQ multiplex PCR assay. For most patients, genomic DNA was isolated with the Qiagen DNeasy Blood and Tissue Kit and shipped frozen to Adaptive Biotechnologies for TCR sequencing. For most patients, genomic DNA was subjected to high-throughput TCR-beta CDR3 sequencing by Adaptive Biotechnologies. On the study's bioinformatics: Adaptive's ImmunoSEQ software supplied the TCR sequencing data for approximately 18 patients, while MiXCR and VDJtools were used to process a few other patients. To correct CD4 versus CD8 sorting errors, sequences present in both subsets at a frequency ratio below 5:1 were removed. CDR3 nucleotide sequences shared between donor and recipient were removed because the origin of such sequences could not be assigned. To be classed as alloreactive, a clone needed at least 2-fold expansion over unstimulated cells and a minimum CFSE-low frequency of 0.002% (template counts) or 0.001% (read counts). Mappable clones were those detected in sequenced pre-transplant spleen, lymph node, or MLR CFSE-low populations of the donor or recipient. The cumulative frequency of alloreactive clones was calculated as a percentage of all sequences, weighted by copy number. In TCRdb, the immuneACCESS table is reduced to in-frame sequences with V and J assigned. These tables do not hold every clone; where another copy was compared, an unresolved V gene accounts for under half, and the others remain unexplained. The V and J calls and the clone size are those of that table, but D and trimming were determined from the DNA. The sample data list roughly 17,000 clones, and approximately 39% of these were observed just once. The ten biggest clones cover over 3% of the sample.

The CDR3 holds 15 amino acids from the cysteine to the phenylalanine. CDR3 DNA only is kept here, 45 bases in frame from base 1. V and J lose 6 bases and 0 bases, and a span of 11 bases separates them. Sequences LNHDA (CDR1) and SQIVND (CDR2) are obtained from the germline V gene (reference sequence). The investigation overall reported the following: Conclusions were limited by the relatively low number and heterogeneity of intestinal transplant patients. GvH clones were detected in recipient bone marrow, and some of these GvH clones were observed earlier in ileal mucosa or blood, consistent with an intestinal mucosal origin. In patients with donor T cell macrochimerism, the allografts had high GvH to HvG T cell clonal ratios. Early after transplant, peak levels of circulating GvH clones were found to be associated with declines in HvG clones.

This chain is built from TRBV19 and TRBJ2-2; TRBD1 could be the D gene, as 6 bases match. The material was alloreactive CD8+ T cells from a mixed lymphocyte reaction culture, obtained before intestinal transplant. Sample cell subset or site, as interpreted from the label and publication: CFSE-low proliferating T cells sorted from approximately six-day pre-transplant mixed lymphocyte reaction (GvH or HvG direction). The clonotype comes from a human patient who received an intestinal transplant. The DNA reads TGTGCCAGTAGGCCACAGGGTCCGAACACCGGGGAGCTGTTTTTT. It translates as CASRPQGPNTGELFF.